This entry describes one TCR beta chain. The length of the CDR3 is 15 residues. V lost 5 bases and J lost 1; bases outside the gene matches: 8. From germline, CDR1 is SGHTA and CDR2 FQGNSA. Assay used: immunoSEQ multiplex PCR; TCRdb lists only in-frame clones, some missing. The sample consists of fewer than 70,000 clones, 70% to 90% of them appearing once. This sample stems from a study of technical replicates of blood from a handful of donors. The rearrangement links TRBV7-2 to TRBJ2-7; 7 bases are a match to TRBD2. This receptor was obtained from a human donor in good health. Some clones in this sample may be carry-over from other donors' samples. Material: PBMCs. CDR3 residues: CASSLALAASYEQYF. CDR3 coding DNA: TGTGCCAGCAGCCTCGCGCTAGCGGCTTCCTACGAGCAGTACTTC.